The T cell receptor beta chain under discussion was sequenced for a study of technical replicates of blood from a handful of donors. V lost 6 bases to trimming and J lost 2 bases; unmatched junction nucleotides: 5. Germline loops: CDR1 WSHSY, CDR2 SAAADI. The CDR3 totals 17 residues. Data came from immunoSEQ multiplex PCR; TCRdb stores just in-frame clones and leaves some out. This table holds about 74,000 clones, 85% to 95% found once. The origin of this receptor is a human donor in good health. The source material was T cells isolated from PBMCs. V gene TRBV10-2 combines with J gene TRBJ2-3; 16 bases are shared with TRBD2. The CDR3, as DNA: TGCGCCAGCAGGGGGACTAGCGGGGGGGGGACCACAGATACGCAGTATTTT. It specifies CASRGTSGGGTTDTQYF.